These 32 T cell receptor beta chains originate from one sample sequenced in a study of regulatory T cells in long-lasting Graves disease (dated by TCRdb to 2020 to 2023). The time point label of this sample denotes: persistent/refractory GD, antithyroid drugs over 5 years with positive TRAb. RNA was extracted from PBMCs in TRIzol for both TCR sequencing and RNA sequencing. Library preparation employed multiplex PCR. Sequencing relied on an Illumina HiSeq 4000. To build TCR beta libraries, CDR3 regions were amplified by Arm-PCR using iRepertoire HTBI primers. TCRdb reran the public reads through fastp at Q25 and MiXCR, keeping productive beta chains. Under each unique CDR3 protein, matching rows form one entry showing the most common genes and DNA. The sample contains roughly 450,000 distinct CDR3 sequences, about 20% of them found a single time. The top ten constitute 13% of the sample. This specimen was peripheral blood mononuclear cells (PBMCs), taken when the disease was refractory, from a patient treated with antithyroid drugs. These TCRs come from a female donor with Graves disease.

The gene calls are TRBV9 and TRBJ2-7; TRBD2 matches 10 bases. With V trimmed by 5 bases and J by 5 bases, 13 bases remained unmatched. This CDR3 contains 16 residues. The V gene's germline CDR1 is SGDLS and CDR2 YYNGEE. The CDR3 bases are TGTGCCAGCAGTTCAAATCACCTAGCGGGAGTCAACGAGCAGTACTTC. Encoded protein: CASSSNHLAGVNEQYF.

This clonotype has ten or more counts. V gene TRBV10-3 combines with J gene TRBJ2-7, with D perhaps TRBD2 (5 bases). CDR3 size: 14 residues. Trimming removed 2 bases from V and 6 bases from J, with 14 bases in between. Germline-derived CDR1 and CDR2 are ENHRY and SYGVKD. The CDR3 is CAISEVAIEGEQYF. The CDR3 DNA reads as TGTGCCATCAGTGAGGTGGCCATCGAGGGCGAGCAGTACTTC.

Ten or more counts support this clonotype. J is TRBJ1-5 and V is TRBV6-5; D is undetermined. This CDR3 contains 14 residues. Trimming took off 4 bases at V and 6 bases at J, with 13 bases between the two ends. Germline CDR1 is MNHEY and CDR2 is SVGAGI. The CDR3 protein is CASSWSPEGQPQHF. CDR3 nucleotide sequence: TGTGCCAGCAGTTGGTCCCCGGAGGGTCAGCCCCAGCATTTT.

This clonotype was counted ten times or more. The chain joins TRBV6-1 to TRBJ2-7, with D possibly TRBD2 on 6 matching bases. Trimming cost V 3 bases and J 2 bases, with 14 bases left between them. This CDR3 has 15 amino acids. CDR1 and CDR2 from the germline V gene are MNHNS and SASEGT. CDR3 sequence: CASSEEGDSAYEQYF. CDR3 DNA sequence: TGTGCCAGCAGTGAGGAGGGCGACAGTGCCTACGAGCAGTACTTC.

The chain couples TRBV28 to TRBJ2-3; TRBD2 is a possible D gene (6 bases). Trimming stripped 4 bases from V and 4 bases from J, with 21 bases between. Germline V gene lookup returns CDR1 MDHEN and CDR2 SYDVKM. This CDR3 comprises 17 residues. In nucleotides, the CDR3 is TGTGCCAGCAGTTCCCCCACGTTGGGGGGTGGGGCAGATACGCAGTATTTT. Protein: CASSSPTLGGGADTQYF.

The rearrangement uses TRBV5-4 and TRBJ1-2; the D gene is possibly TRBD1 (5 bases). There are 16 residues in the CDR3. V was trimmed by 4 bases and J by 2 bases, leaving 18 bases between them. From germline, CDR1 is SGHNT and CDR2 YYREEE (reference sequence). The CDR3 reads CASSPRGVQPNYGYTF. As DNA, the CDR3 is TGTGCCAGCAGCCCAAGAGGGGTGCAACCCAACTATGGCTACACCTTC.

Ten or more counts support this clonotype. The V call is TRBV19, the J call TRBJ2-5; tentative D call: TRBD1 (5 bases). Germline-derived CDR1 and CDR2 are LNHDA and SQIVND (reference sequence). This CDR3 has 16 amino acids. V was shortened by 3 bases and J by 5 bases, with 19 bases between the two germline ends. The CDR3 coding sequence is TGTGCCAGTAGTATCCCAGGGCCCAGGGATAGGGAGACCCAGTACTTC. Its translation is CASSIPGPRDRETQYF.

A few counts support this clonotype. The J gene is TRBJ2-7, the V gene TRBV20-1; 7 bases are shared with TRBD1. The J segment lost 2 bases and the V segment lost 5 bases, leaving 12 bases of the junction unmatched. Per the germline V gene, CDR1 is DFQATT and CDR2 is SNEGSKA (reference sequence). This CDR3 comprises 15 residues. The CDR3 region has the DNA TGCAGTGCTGCCCCCCCCGACAGGGTTCCCTACGAGCAGTACTTC. The encoded protein is CSAAPPDRVPYEQYF.

This clonotype has a handful of counts. The chain has TRBV6-2 or TRBV6-3 and TRBJ2-5; possibly TRBD2 for D (5 bases). Trimming left V 6 bases short and J 1 base short, with 12 bases between. CDR1 MNHEY and CDR2 SVGEGT come from the germline V gene. CDR3 length: 14 residues. The CDR3 DNA reads as TGTGCCAGCAGAACTAGGACCCCCCAAGAGACCCAGTACTTC. Its protein is CASRTRTPQETQYF.

A single count supports this clonotype. The rearrangement joins TRBV20-1 to TRBJ2-5; TRBD2 matches 8 bases. This CDR3 contains 14 residues. Per germline, CDR1 DFQATT and CDR2 SNEGSKA (reference sequence). V trimming: 3 bases; J trimming: 5 bases; junction bases outside the gene matches: 8. The CDR3 loop is CSASIAGQGETQYF. In DNA form, the CDR3 reads TGCAGTGCTAGCATAGCGGGGCAAGGGGAGACCCAGTACTTC.

This clonotype was seen repeatedly, ten times or more. DNA for the CDR3: TGTGCCAGCATTGCTAGCGGGGGAGACGAGCAGTACTTC. Protein: CASIASGGDEQYF. The genes are TRBV6-1 and TRBJ2-7; 10 nucleotides align to TRBD2. Germline V gene lookup returns CDR1 MNHNS and CDR2 SASEGT. The V segment lost 7 bases and the J segment 5 bases; nucleotides outside the gene matches: 5. The CDR3 totals 13 residues.

This clonotype was seen a handful of times. This chain connects TRBV20-1 to TRBJ2-7, with 14 positions matching TRBD2. This CDR3 comprises 15 residues. Germline CDR1 and CDR2: DFQATT and SNEGSKA (reference sequence). V lost 5 bases and J lost 5; bases outside the gene matches: 8. The CDR3 coding sequence is TGCAGTGCTTTGGGACTAGCGGGAGTAGGGGACGAGCAGTACTTC. Translating gives CSALGLAGVGDEQYF.

Note on this clonotype: A much more abundant neighbour one base away suggests this may be a read error. The chain is built from TRBV6-5 and TRBJ2-7; D is unresolved. This CDR3 contains 9 residues. Germline assignment: CDR1 MNHEY and CDR2 SVGAGI. The DNA for the CDR3 is TGTGCCAGCAGTTACCCGCGGCACTTC. This translates into CASSYPRHF.

This clonotype was seen more than once but under ten times. The chain combines TRBV19 with TRBJ1-1, with a tentative D call TRBD1 (6 bases). Deletions cut 1 base from V and 5 bases from J, with 17 bases between. The germline V gene encodes CDR1 LNHDA and CDR2 SQIVND (reference sequence). The CDR3 runs to 16 residues. CDR3 sequence (DNA): TGTGCCAGTAGTATAGGATTTACAGGGAGTGGGACTGAAGCTTTCTTT. Its translation: CASSIGFTGSGTEAFF.

This clonotype was seen repeatedly, ten times or more. The rearrangement uses TRBV2 and TRBJ2-2, with D perhaps TRBD1 (5 bases). This CDR3 spans 12 amino acids. CDR1 and CDR2 (germline): SNHLY, FYNNEI. Trimming removed 6 bases at V and 7 bases at J, with 9 bases between. This chain's CDR3 is CASSRQNGELFF. The CDR3 DNA follows: TGTGCCAGCAGCAGACAGAACGGGGAGCTGTTTTTT.

This clonotype was counted ten times or more. The chain employs TRBV9 and TRBJ1-1, with D perhaps matching TRBD1 (5 bases). V gave up 3 bases and J gave up 1 base, with 16 bases separating them. Germline V gene data show CDR1 as SGDLS and CDR2 as YYNGEE. The CDR3 extends over 16 amino acids. CDR3 bases: TGTGCCAGCAGCGCCCCCGTTACAGGCCGGAACACTGAAGCTTTCTTT. Encoded protein: CASSAPVTGRNTEAFF.

This clonotype has at least ten counts. This sequence joins TRBV7-2 and TRBJ1-4; D uncertain. CDR1 is SGHTA, CDR2 FQGNSA, per germline. The CDR3 consists of 11 residues. Trimming shortened V by 3 bases and J by 8 bases, and 4 bases separated the two germline ends. CDR3 residues: CASSFQEKLFF. Here the CDR3 DNA reads TGTGCCAGCAGCTTTCAGGAAAAACTGTTTTTT.

This clonotype was seen a handful of times. J is TRBJ1-2 and V is TRBV5-1, with D maybe TRBD1 (6 bases). The CDR3 consists of 17 residues. Trimming took 4 bases from V and 4 from J, leaving 23 bases between them. Germline CDR1 is SGHRS and CDR2 is YFSETQ. The CDR3 region has the DNA TGCGCCAGCAGCCTTGAGGGCCTTCAGGGACATCTCTATGGCTACACCTTC. It is translated as CASSLEGLQGHLYGYTF.

On this clonotype itself: This may stem from a read error, because a much larger clone lies one nucleotide away. The V call is TRBV28, the J call TRBJ1-2, with 7 bases that match TRBD1. The CDR3 is 14 amino acids. Germline CDR1 and CDR2: MDHEN and SYDVKM. CDR3 in amino acids: CAGSLPDRRDGYTF. CDR3 nucleotide sequence: TGTGCCGGCAGTTTACCGGACAGGAGAGATGGCTACACCTTC.

This clonotype was observed many times. This rearrangement joins TRBV5-1 to TRBJ1-6; TRBD1 matches at 8 bases. The CDR3 spans 17 residues. V lost 7 bases, J lost 5 bases, and 14 bases stayed unmatched. Germline V gives CDR1 SGHRS, CDR2 YFSETQ. The CDR3 sequence is CASQLGSTGAHNSPLHF. The DNA of the CDR3 is TGCGCCAGCCAGCTTGGGTCGACAGGGGCCCATAATTCACCCCTCCACTTT.

The V call is TRBV20-1, the J call TRBJ2-7; TRBD2 matches at 11 bases. This CDR3 comprises 15 residues. CDR1 is DFQATT and CDR2 is SNEGSKA in the germline V gene (reference sequence). Trimming took 4 bases from V and 6 from J; bases not matched to a gene: 11. The CDR3 protein is CSATRPGLAALEQYF. The DNA for the CDR3 is TGCAGTGCTACCCGACCGGGACTAGCGGCACTCGAGCAGTACTTC.

The chain combines TRBV7-2 with TRBJ1-5, with D hard to call. The germline CDR1 and CDR2 sequences are SGHTA and FQGNSA. The V end lost 4 bases, the J end lost 2 bases, and 15 bases lay between the germline ends. The CDR3 runs 16 residues. The chain's CDR3 is CASSSEGRNGNQPQHF. The CDR3 DNA follows: TGTGCCAGCAGCTCAGAAGGGCGTAACGGCAATCAGCCCCAGCATTTT.

V is TRBV27 and J is TRBJ2-7; tentative D call: TRBD1 (5 bases). Per germline, CDR1 MNHEY and CDR2 SMNVEV (reference sequence). This CDR3 is 13 amino acids long. Trimming cost V 5 bases and J 2 bases, with 10 bases left between them. DNA for the CDR3: TGTGCCAGCAGTAGGACACGTACCTACGAGCAGTACTTC. Encoded protein: CASSRTRTYEQYF.

The chain couples TRBV19 to TRBJ1-2; D is perhaps TRBD1 (5 bases). Between the trimmed V and J ends, which lost 5 bases and 8 bases, there was a span of 18 bases. The CDR3 contains 14 residues. Germline lookup yields CDR1 LNHDA and CDR2 SQIVND (reference sequence). The CDR3, as DNA: TGTGCCAGTAGTCAAGGGGATCCGGCGAGCGGCTACACCTTC. This gives the protein CASSQGDPASGYTF.

For the CDR3, the DNA is TGTGCCAGCAGTTTAAGGCAGATCAGGAACACTGAAGCTTTCTTT. Amino acids: CASSLRQIRNTEAFF. The gene calls are TRBV28 and TRBJ1-1; D is ambiguous. Looked up from germline, CDR1 is MDHEN and CDR2 is SYDVKM. Between the trimmed V and J ends, which lost 2 bases and 1 base, there was a span of 11 bases. The CDR3 extends over 15 amino acids. The whole variable domain, remainder taken from reference TRBV28 and TRBJ1-1, is DVKVTQSSRYLVKRTGEKVFLECVQDMDHENMFWYRQDPGLGLRLIYFSYDVKMKEKGDIPEGYSVSREKKERFSLILESASTNQTSMYLCASSLRQIRNTEAFFGQGTRLTVV.

Remarks on this clonotype: At one of its ends the junction is not consistent with the germline gene, which may arise from a read error. V is TRBV28 and J is TRBJ2-3, with TRBD1 matching over 7 bases. Germline V gene sequence: CDR1 MDHEN, CDR2 SYDVKM. CDR3 length: 14 residues. CDR3 sequence: CASSTYRGTGTQYF. CDR3 coding DNA: TGTGCCAGCAGCACTTACAGGGGAACAGGTACGCAGTATTTT.

This chain uses TRBV10-3 with TRBJ1-6, with D perhaps TRBD1 (5 bases). The V gene lost 11 bases and the J gene lost 0 bases, with 11 bases spanning the gap. This CDR3 contains 14 residues. CDR1 is ENHRY and CDR2 is SYGVKD in the germline V gene. DNA for the CDR3: TGTGCCGCCAGACAGAGCTCCTATAATTCACCCCTCCACTTT. Its protein is CAARQSSYNSPLHF.

This clonotype was observed a handful of times. V gene TRBV6-2 or TRBV6-3 combines with J gene TRBJ1-1, with 7 bases aligning to TRBD1. V gave up 5 bases and J gave up 4 bases; unmatched junction bases: 10. The germline gives CDR1 MNHEY, CDR2 SVGEGT. The CDR3 extends over 15 amino acids. Written as DNA, the CDR3 is TGTGCCAGCAGTGAGACAGGGAGGATCGGCACTGAAGCTTTCTTT. This gives the protein CASSETGRIGTEAFF.

The chain carries TRBV7-9 and TRBJ1-5; D not certain. Germline CDR1 SEHNR, CDR2 FQNEAQ (reference sequence). This CDR3 is 11 amino acids long. V lost 9 bases and J lost 5, with 8 bases in between. For the CDR3, the DNA is TGTGCCAGGGTGAGCCATCAGCCCCAGCATTTT. Protein product: CARVSHQPQHF.

The sample holds a few counts of this clonotype. This chain uses TRBV7-2 with TRBJ1-1, with 8 bases identical to TRBD1. This CDR3 comprises 16 residues. The germline gives CDR1 SGHTA, CDR2 FQGNSA. Germline trimming cut 0 bases from V and 3 bases from J; bases unmatched to any gene: 6. The CDR3 spells CASSLARTGGYTEAFF. The CDR3 bases are TGTGCCAGCAGCTTAGCGAGAACAGGGGGTTACACTGAAGCTTTCTTT.

This clonotype was detected ten times or more. The chain is built from TRBV12-3 or TRBV12-4 and TRBJ2-6, with D tentatively TRBD2 (6 bases). Trimming took off 5 bases at V and 1 base at J, with 18 bases between the two ends. The length of the CDR3 is 18 residues. Written as DNA, the CDR3 is TGTGCCAGCAGTGGGAGGAGGTTACCAGCATCTGGGGCCAACGTCCTGACTTTC. As protein: CASSGRRLPASGANVLTF.

This clonotype was seen repeatedly, ten times or more. This rearrangement joins TRBV2 to TRBJ2-5, with a weak D call TRBD2 (5 bases). V lost 7 bases and J lost 3, with 6 bases in between. Germline V gives CDR1 SNHLY, CDR2 FYNNEI. The CDR3 runs to 11 residues. In DNA form, the CDR3 reads TGTGCCAGCATGGGAGAAGAGACCCAGTACTTC. This encodes CASMGEETQYF. Full variable domain (missing parts from reference TRBV2 and TRBJ2-5): EPEVTQTPSHQVTQMGQEVILRCVPISNHLYFYWYRQILGQKVEFLVSFYNNEISEKSEIFDDQFSVERPDGSNFTLKIRSTKLEDSAMYFCASMGEETQYFGPGTRLLVL.